The 29 T cell receptor beta chains listed next were all sequenced from one sample in a study of shared clonotypes between healthy human individuals. CD8 cells regarded as naive lacked CD45RO, were positively chosen for CCR7, and omitted terminally differentiated effector memory CD45RA+ cells. Profiling relied on immunoSEQ multiplex PCR, and the TCRdb table lists in-frame clones only, not all of them. The data hold some 2,000,000 clones, with about 95% observed a single time. Sequencing input: naive CD8+ T cells sorted from blood. All receptors come from a young man in good health.

This chain uses TRBV5-6 with TRBJ2-3, with D hard to call. This CDR3 region has 16 residues. Germline CDR1 SGHDT, CDR2 YYEEEE. V lost 4 bases, J lost 0 bases, and 15 bases lay in between. Here the CDR3 DNA reads TGTGCCAGCAGCGCCCCCGGAGTTGATAGCACAGATACGCAGTATTTT. Translated, it gives CASSAPGVDSTDTQYF. Variable domain in full (rest from reference TRBV5-6 and TRBJ2-3): DAGVTQSPTHLIKTRGQQVTLRCSPKSGHDTVSWYQQALGQGPQFIFQYYEEEERQRGNFPDRFSGHQFPNYSSELNVNALLLGDSALYLCASSAPGVDSTDTQYFGPGTRLTVL.

The rearrangement joins TRBV5-1 to TRBJ1-1; possible D gene TRBD1, 6 bases. Deletions cut 4 bases from V and 6 bases from J, with 22 bases between. The CDR3 has 16 residues. Germline V gene sequence: CDR1 SGHRS, CDR2 YFSETQ. CDR3 sequence: CASSGLAYRDEAEAFF. For the CDR3, the DNA is TGCGCCAGCAGCGGCCTGGCTTACAGGGATGAAGCTGAAGCTTTCTTT.

The chain uses TRBV21-1 and TRBJ2-3. TRBV21-1 counts as a pseudogene. This CDR3 is built from 14 residues. The DNA for the CDR3 is TGTGCCAGCAGCACCCGGGCCGCCCCAGATACGCAGTATTTT. Amino acid sequence: CASSTRAAPDTQYF.

The genes are TRBV5-4 and TRBJ2-5, with D perhaps TRBD2 (6 bases). V was cut by 1 base and J by 4 bases, with 11 bases left in between. CDR3 length equals 14 residues. Germline lookup yields CDR1 SGHNT and CDR2 YYREEE (reference sequence). The CDR3 region has the DNA TGTGCCAGCAGCTTGCCCGGGACTCGAGAGACCCAGTACTTC. It specifies CASSLPGTRETQYF.

This clone was observed once. V gene TRBV6-1 combines with J gene TRBJ2-7; D possibly corresponds to TRBD2 (6 bases). The V end was cut by 1 base, the J end by 9 bases, with 10 bases between. CDR3 length equals 12 residues. Germline assignment: CDR1 MNHNS and CDR2 SASEGT. The CDR3 loop is CASSEGREGQYF. The CDR3 DNA is TGTGCCAGCAGTGAAGGGAGGGAAGGGCAGTACTTC.

The J gene is TRBJ2-2, the V gene TRBV7-9; D not certain. With 0 bases removed from V and 7 bases from J, the gap between germline ends came to 12 bases. Per the germline V gene, CDR1 is SEHNR and CDR2 is FQNEAQ (reference sequence). The CDR3 has 15 residues. The CDR3 DNA follows: TGTGCCAGCAGCTTAGCCCCACGATTTGGCGGGGAGCTGTTTTTT. The encoded protein is CASSLAPRFGGELFF.

Only one count was recorded for this clone. This sequence joins TRBV6-5 and TRBJ2-5, with 7 nucleotides matching TRBD2. The CDR3 length is 15 residues. The ends lost 5 bases at V and 5 bases at J; junction bases unmatched: 11. Germline CDR1 reads MNHEY; CDR2 reads SVGAGI. The CDR3 is CASSGEGGVAETQYF. The CDR3 nucleotides are TGTGCCAGCAGTGGGGAGGGCGGTGTGGCGGAGACCCAGTACTTC.

To note about this clone: The identical CDR3 is also encoded by other nucleotide sequences in the sample. The gene calls are TRBV9 and TRBJ2-7; TRBD1 matches 7 bases. CDR1 SGDLS and CDR2 YYNGEE come from the germline V gene. Losses at the gene ends were 0 bases for V and 6 bases for J; bases not matched to a gene: 3. The CDR3 extends over 13 amino acids. CDR3 nucleotides: TGTGCCAGCAGCGTAGAGGGGGCGGGCGAGCAGTACTTC. Protein sequence: CASSVEGAGEQYF.

V and J are TRBV5-7 and TRBJ2-3; TRBD1 matches 8 bases. TRBV5-7 is known as an ORF, though its function is uncertain. V shed 3 bases, J shed 3 bases, and the junction held 6 bases outside the gene matches. This CDR3 has 15 residues. CDR3 region: CASSSQGVLTDTQYF. The CDR3, as DNA: TGTGCCAGCAGCTCACAGGGGGTCCTAACAGATACGCAGTATTTT.

Comment on this clone: This sample also contains other DNA sequences that code for the same CDR3. Written as DNA, the CDR3 is TGTGCCAGCAGTTTATCAGCCTCCTACGAGCAGTACTTC. Its translation: CASSLSASYEQYF. V and J are TRBV27 and TRBJ2-7; no clear D gene. The CDR3 has 13 amino acids. From germline, CDR1 is MNHEY and CDR2 SMNVEV (reference sequence). Trimming pared 0 bases from V and 0 bases from J, leaving 3 bases between.

The genes are TRBV15 and TRBJ1-1, with a possible D match to TRBD1 (6 bases). Germline-derived CDR1 and CDR2 are LNHNV and YYDKDF (reference sequence). This CDR3 spans 16 amino acids. Trimming took off 5 bases at V and 1 base at J, with 17 bases between the two ends. The CDR3 here is CATSGPPGTSNTEAFF. CDR3 nucleotide sequence: TGTGCCACCAGCGGTCCACCCGGGACATCGAACACTGAAGCTTTCTTT.

The chain is built from TRBV7-9 and TRBJ2-5, with 12 bases identical to TRBD1. The CDR3 is made up of 13 amino acids. V shed 8 bases and J 5 bases; nucleotides not matched to a gene: 3. Germline V gene lookup returns CDR1 SEHNR and CDR2 FQNEAQ (reference sequence). The CDR3 DNA follows: TGTGCCAGCGGGACAGGGGGCGGGGAGACCCAGTACTTC. Translation gives CASGTGGGETQYF. Combining the CDR3 with reference TRBV7-9 and TRBJ2-5 gives the whole variable domain DTGVSQNPRHKITKRGQNVTFRCDPISEHNRLYWYRQTLGQGPEFLTYFQNEAQLEKSRLLSDRFSAERPKGSFSTLEIQRTEQGDSAMYLCASGTGGGETQYFGPGTRLLVL.

This chain links TRBV27 with TRBJ2-7, with D uncertain. Germline CDR1 is MNHEY and CDR2 is SMNVEV (reference sequence). This CDR3 comprises 13 residues. Deletions cut 4 bases from V and 0 bases from J, with 7 bases between. The CDR3 region is CASSWARSYEQYF. The CDR3 nucleotides are TGTGCCAGCAGTTGGGCCCGCTCCTACGAGCAGTACTTC.

The DNA of the CDR3 is TGTGCCAGCAGCAAAGTTGTTAGCGGGGTATACGAGCAGTACTTC. It is translated as CASSKVVSGVYEQYF. The V call is TRBV21-1, the J call TRBJ2-7; no DNA check was done on the table's D call, TRBD2. TRBV21-1 counts as a pseudogene. The CDR3 is made up of 15 amino acids.

As concerns this clone: The junction differs from germline at one of its ends, possibly a read error. The J gene is TRBJ1-1, the V gene TRBV30; D gene unclear. The CDR3 consists of 11 residues. Germline V gene data show CDR1 as GTSNPN and CDR2 as SVGIG (reference sequence). In DNA, the CDR3 is TGTGCCGGGAGTCGGGAGGCTGAAGCTTTCTTT. This gives the protein CAGSREAEAFF.

The chain couples TRBV28 to TRBJ2-5; tentatively, D is TRBD2 (6 bases). The CDR3 runs 15 residues. V was shortened by 6 bases and J by 2 bases, with 16 bases between the two germline ends. The germline V gene has CDR1 MDHEN and CDR2 SYDVKM. Here the CDR3 reads CASSEPGLIQETQYF. In DNA form, the CDR3 reads TGTGCCAGCAGCGAACCGGGACTTATACAAGAGACCCAGTACTTC. The whole variable domain, filled in from reference TRBV28 and TRBJ2-5, reads DVKVTQSSRYLVKRTGEKVFLECVQDMDHENMFWYRQDPGLGLRLIYFSYDVKMKEKGDIPEGYSVSREKKERFSLILESASTNQTSMYLCASSEPGLIQETQYFGPGTRLLVL.

Concerning this clone: Other DNA sequences within the sample encode an identical CDR3. The rearrangement joins TRBV6-5 to TRBJ2-7; D might be TRBD1 (5 bases). The CDR3 length is 12 residues. The V and J ends lost 11 bases and 0 bases respectively, with 11 bases between them. The V gene's germline CDR1 is MNHEY and CDR2 SVGAGI. Here the CDR3 DNA reads TGTGCCTCCCGGACAAGCTCCTACGAGCAGTACTTC. It encodes CASRTSSYEQYF.

This clone came up once. The gene calls are TRBV7-3 and TRBJ2-3; the match to TRBD2 covers 12 bases. V was clipped by 5 bases and J by 4 bases; unmatched bases: 7. Germline assignment: CDR1 SGHTA and CDR2 FQGTGA. This CDR3 has 16 residues. CDR3 loop: CASSDPSGGAPDTQYF. For the CDR3, the DNA is TGTGCCAGCAGCGACCCTAGCGGGGGGGCCCCAGATACGCAGTATTTT.

The rearrangement uses TRBV28 and TRBJ2-7; 8 bases are shared with TRBD1. Per the germline V gene, CDR1 is MDHEN and CDR2 is SYDVKM. J was trimmed by 2 bases and V by 7 bases; bases with no gene match: 7. CDR3 length: 14 amino acids. The CDR3 DNA sequence: TGTGCCAGCACCGGGACAGGACAGACCTACGAGCAGTACTTC. Translating it yields CASTGTGQTYEQYF.

The chain carries TRBV9 and TRBJ1-2; D perhaps matches TRBD1 (6 bases). V lost 0 bases to trimming and J lost 4 bases, with 13 bases between them. This CDR3 has 15 amino acids. Germline V gene data show CDR1 as SGDLS and CDR2 as YYNGEE. The CDR3 sequence: CASSVEAGDFYGYTF. In nucleotides, the CDR3 is TGTGCCAGCAGCGTAGAGGCAGGGGACTTCTATGGCTACACCTTC. Looking up the rest from reference TRBV9 and TRBJ1-2 gives the full variable domain: DSGVTQTPKHLITATGQRVTLRCSPRSGDLSVYWYQQSLDQGLQFLIQYYNGEERAKGNILERFSAQQFPDLHSELNLSSLELGDSALYFCASSVEAGDFYGYTFGSGTRLTVV.

The rearrangement uses TRBV4-1 and TRBJ1-4; the match to TRBD1 covers 7 bases. J was trimmed by 7 bases and V by 3 bases; bases with no gene match: 5. Germline CDR1 and CDR2: MGHRA and YSYEKL. The CDR3 runs to 14 residues. CDR3 amino acids: CASSHWQGGEKLFF. The CDR3 DNA follows: TGCGCCAGCAGCCATTGGCAGGGGGGTGAAAAACTGTTTTTT.

J is TRBJ2-5 and V is TRBV28; D is undetermined. Germline CDR1 and CDR2: MDHEN and SYDVKM. Trimming left V 5 bases short and J 2 bases short, with 33 bases between. CDR3 size: 21 residues. CDR3 in DNA: TGTGCCAGCAGTAACACAACGGCGACCGAGAAATACGTAGGGTATCAAGAGACCCAGTACTTC. Amino acid sequence: CASSNTTATEKYVGYQETQYF.

As concerns this clone: Other DNA sequences from this sample encode an identical CDR3 as well. The chain recombines TRBV5-6 with TRBJ2-7; TRBD2 aligns across 10 bases. The V and J ends lost 4 bases and 3 bases, in that order; junction bases with no gene match: 4. From germline, CDR1 is SGHDT and CDR2 YYEEEE. The CDR3 has 14 amino acids. The CDR3 sequence is CASSPGLAVYEQYF. In DNA form, the CDR3 reads TGTGCCAGCAGCCCCGGACTAGCGGTCTACGAGCAGTACTTC.

This rearrangement joins TRBV6-6 to TRBJ1-4, with a tentative D call TRBD1 (6 bases). Germline CDR1 and CDR2: MNHNY and SVGAGI (reference sequence). Trimming removed 4 bases at V and 7 bases at J, with 19 bases between. The CDR3 is made up of 16 amino acids. CDR3 sequence reads: CASSSTTGKTGEKLFF. CDR3 coding DNA: TGTGCCAGCAGTTCAACGACAGGCAAGACGGGTGAAAAACTGTTTTTT.

The V and J genes are TRBV6-1 and TRBJ2-1; 8 bases fit TRBD1. Germline V gene sequence: CDR1 MNHNS, CDR2 SASEGT. The CDR3 is 15 amino acids. The V gene end was trimmed by 8 bases and the J gene end by 3 bases; junction bases not matched to a gene: 9. The CDR3 bases are TGTGCCAGCGAGGGGGGCAGGGGGCACTACAATGAGCAGTTCTTC. Its protein is CASEGGRGHYNEQFF.

This clone was counted a single time. The chain combines TRBV29-1 with TRBJ1-2; 8 nucleotides match TRBD1. The CDR3 totals 14 residues. V lost 4 bases, J lost 4 bases, and 8 bases stayed unmatched. Germline V CDR1 and CDR2: SQVTM, ANQGSEA. CDR3 in DNA: TGCAGCGTTGGGACCGCAGGGGGCGCCTATGGCTACACCTTC. Its protein is CSVGTAGGAYGYTF.

The J gene is TRBJ2-3, the V gene TRBV5-1, with 9 positions matching TRBD2. V lost 0 bases and J lost 4; bases outside the gene matches: 9. CDR1 and CDR2 from the germline V gene are SGHRS and YFSETQ. This CDR3 region has 17 residues. Here the CDR3 DNA reads TGCGCCAGCAGCTTGGAGCTTCTGGCTAGCGGGGCAGATACGCAGTATTTT. Its protein is CASSLELLASGADTQYF.

The chain employs TRBV5-1 and TRBJ1-1; the D gene is possibly TRBD1 (5 bases). This CDR3 has 13 residues. The germline V gene encodes CDR1 SGHRS and CDR2 YFSETQ. The V end was cut by 6 bases, the J end by 9 bases, with 18 bases between. CDR3 in DNA: TGCGCCAGCAACGGGGGAGGGCTCACAAAAGCTTTCTTT. The encoded protein is CASNGGGLTKAFF.

The V call is TRBV19, the J call TRBJ1-2; D unclear. Germline values: CDR1 LNHDA, CDR2 SQIVND (reference sequence). V gave up 1 base and J gave up 8 bases, with 8 bases separating them. The CDR3 loop spans 12 amino acids. The CDR3 loop is CASSIGAEGYTF. DNA of the CDR3: TGTGCCAGTAGTATAGGTGCAGAGGGCTACACCTTC.